This T cell receptor beta chain is from a study of blood T cell repertoires in COVID-19. Study summary: Samples came from the United States, Italy and Spain, spanning acute and convalescent COVID-19. T cells, B-cell-depleted T cells, or PBMCs provided the cDNA or gDNA that served as material.

Authors' analysis steps: How many nucleated cells were present was estimated from reference gene primer amplification. Data came from immunoSEQ multiplex PCR; TCRdb stores just in-frame clones and leaves some out. V, J and clone size are those of that table, while D and trimming were read from the DNA. The table has 150,000 to 200,000 clones, approximately 90% seen once. V shed 0 bases and J 2 bases; nucleotides not matched to a gene: 3. This CDR3 region has 16 residues. Germline assignment: CDR1 LNHNV and CDR2 YYDKDF (reference sequence). This sequence was found in a human donor in a cohort sampled during active COVID-19. V is TRBV15 and J is TRBJ2-5, with 10 bases fitting TRBD1. The sequenced sample consisted of peripheral blood. The chain's CDR3 is CATSRELGQGQETQYF. CDR3 coding DNA: TGTGCCACCAGCAGAGAGTTGGGACAGGGGCAAGAGACCCAGTACTTC.